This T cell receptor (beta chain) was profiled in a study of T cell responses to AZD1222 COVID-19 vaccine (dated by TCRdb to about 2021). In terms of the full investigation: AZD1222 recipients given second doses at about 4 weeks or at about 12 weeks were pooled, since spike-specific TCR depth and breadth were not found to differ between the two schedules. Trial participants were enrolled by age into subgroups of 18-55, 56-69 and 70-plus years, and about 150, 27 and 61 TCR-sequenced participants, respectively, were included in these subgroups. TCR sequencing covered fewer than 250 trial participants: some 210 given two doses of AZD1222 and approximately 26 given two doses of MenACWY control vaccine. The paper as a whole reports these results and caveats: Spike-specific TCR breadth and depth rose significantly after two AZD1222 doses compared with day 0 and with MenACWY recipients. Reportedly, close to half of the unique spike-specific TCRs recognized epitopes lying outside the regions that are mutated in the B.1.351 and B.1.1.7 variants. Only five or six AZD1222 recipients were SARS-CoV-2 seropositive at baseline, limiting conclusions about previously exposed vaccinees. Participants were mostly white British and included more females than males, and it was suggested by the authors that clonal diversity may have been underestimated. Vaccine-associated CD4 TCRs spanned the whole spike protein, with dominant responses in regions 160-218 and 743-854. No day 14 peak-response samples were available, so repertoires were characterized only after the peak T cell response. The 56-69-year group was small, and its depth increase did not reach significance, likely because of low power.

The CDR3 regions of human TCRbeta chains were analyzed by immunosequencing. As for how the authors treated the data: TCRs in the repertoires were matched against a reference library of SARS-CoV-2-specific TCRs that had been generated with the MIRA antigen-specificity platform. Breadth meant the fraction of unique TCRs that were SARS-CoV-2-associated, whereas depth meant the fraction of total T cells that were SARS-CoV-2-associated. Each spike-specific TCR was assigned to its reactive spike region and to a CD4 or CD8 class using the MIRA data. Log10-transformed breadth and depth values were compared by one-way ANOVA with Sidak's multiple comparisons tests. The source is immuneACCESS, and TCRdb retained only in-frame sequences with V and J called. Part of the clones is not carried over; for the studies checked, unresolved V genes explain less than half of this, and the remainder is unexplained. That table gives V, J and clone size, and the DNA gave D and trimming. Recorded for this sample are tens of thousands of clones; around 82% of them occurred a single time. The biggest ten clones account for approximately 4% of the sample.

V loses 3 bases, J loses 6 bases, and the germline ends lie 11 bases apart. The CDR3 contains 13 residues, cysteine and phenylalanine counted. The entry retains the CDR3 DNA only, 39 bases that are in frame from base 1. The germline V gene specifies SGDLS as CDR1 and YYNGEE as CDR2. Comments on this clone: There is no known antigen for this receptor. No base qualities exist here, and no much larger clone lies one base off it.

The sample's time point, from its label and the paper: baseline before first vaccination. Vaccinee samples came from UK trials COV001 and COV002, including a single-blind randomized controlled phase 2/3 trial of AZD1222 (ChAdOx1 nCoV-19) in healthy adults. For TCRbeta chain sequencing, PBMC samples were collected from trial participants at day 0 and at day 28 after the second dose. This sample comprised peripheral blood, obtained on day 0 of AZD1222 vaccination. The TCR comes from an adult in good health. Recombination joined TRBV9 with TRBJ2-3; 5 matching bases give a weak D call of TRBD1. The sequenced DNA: TGTGCCAGCAGCGGGGGCCCTAAGGATACGCAGTATTTT. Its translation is CASSGGPKDTQYF.